This T cell receptor beta chain was profiled in a study of blood T cells in healthy people across ages. It was with a sample-barcoded 5' primer and a J-beta primer mix that a second PCR of roughly 7 to 11 cycles was run. MiXCR was run by TCRdb on the 5' RACE reads, yielding one entry per CDR3 protein. The sample consists of about 1 million distinct CDR3 sequences, under 45% of them appearing once. CDR3 size: 14 residues. Germline V CDR1 and CDR2: MNHEY, SMNVEV (reference sequence). Germline trimming cut 6 bases from V and 9 bases from J; bases unmatched to any gene: 6. This clonotype was counted at least ten times.

The TCR was taken from a woman aged 60-75 years in good health. The chain couples TRBV27 to TRBJ1-6; 9 nucleotides align to TRBD1. Sequenced sample: blood. CDR3 sequence reads: CASRLTGGGSPLHF. The CDR3 coding sequence is TGTGCCAGCAGGCTGACAGGGGGAGGTTCACCCCTCCACTTT.